This T cell receptor (beta chain) was recovered during a study of shared clonotypes between healthy human individuals. Whole-study results and caveats: Represented diversity, genetic and exposure-history alike, was limited by few donors.

About this clone: Its antigen is not known.

CD45RO-negative, CCR7-selected cells formed the naive CD8 fraction, which excluded terminally differentiated effector memory CD45RA+ cells. Nashville, Tennessee was home to all donors, who were Caucasian adults. V lost 4 bases and J lost 2; bases outside the gene matches: 7. This CDR3 has 16 residues. Germline V gene lookup returns CDR1 SEHNR and CDR2 FQNEAQ (reference sequence). The input for sorted-subset replicate PCRs was around 0.2 ug DNA, some 28,000 T cell genomes. The protocol was immunoSEQ multiplex PCR, while the TCRdb copy is restricted to in-frame clones and leaves out a portion. The data show some 580,000 clones, roughly 98% seen once.

The chain joins TRBV7-9 to TRBJ2-1, with TRBD2 identical over 8 bases. The material sequenced was naive CD8+ T cells sorted from blood. The origin of this receptor is a man under 40 in good health. CDR3 in DNA: TGTGCCAGCAGCTCGGCGGGGGGATCCACCTACAATGAGCAGTTCTTC. This sequence encodes CASSSAGGSTYNEQFF.